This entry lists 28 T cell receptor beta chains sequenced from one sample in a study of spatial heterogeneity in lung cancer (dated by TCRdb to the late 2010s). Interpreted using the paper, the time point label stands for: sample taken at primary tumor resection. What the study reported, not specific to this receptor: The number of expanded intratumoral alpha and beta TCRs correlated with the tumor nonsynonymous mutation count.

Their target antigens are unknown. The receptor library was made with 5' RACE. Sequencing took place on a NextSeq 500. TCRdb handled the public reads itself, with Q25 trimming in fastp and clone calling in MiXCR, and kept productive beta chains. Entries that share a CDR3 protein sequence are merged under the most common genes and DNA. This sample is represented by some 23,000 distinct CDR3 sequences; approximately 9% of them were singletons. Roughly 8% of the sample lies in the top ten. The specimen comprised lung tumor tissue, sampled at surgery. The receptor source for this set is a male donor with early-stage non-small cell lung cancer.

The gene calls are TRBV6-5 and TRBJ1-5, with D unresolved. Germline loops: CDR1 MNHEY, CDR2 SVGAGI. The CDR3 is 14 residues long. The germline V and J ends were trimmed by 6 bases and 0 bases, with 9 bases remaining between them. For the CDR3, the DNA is TGTGCCAGCAGCCAGAGAAATAGCAATCAGCCCCAGCATTTT. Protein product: CASSQRNSNQPQHF.

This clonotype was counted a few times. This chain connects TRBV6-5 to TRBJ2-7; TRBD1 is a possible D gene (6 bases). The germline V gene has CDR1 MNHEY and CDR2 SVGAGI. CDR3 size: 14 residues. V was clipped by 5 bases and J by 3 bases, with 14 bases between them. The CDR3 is CASSVTGHSYEQYF. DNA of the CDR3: TGTGCCAGCAGTGTAACGGGACATAGCTACGAGCAGTACTTC.

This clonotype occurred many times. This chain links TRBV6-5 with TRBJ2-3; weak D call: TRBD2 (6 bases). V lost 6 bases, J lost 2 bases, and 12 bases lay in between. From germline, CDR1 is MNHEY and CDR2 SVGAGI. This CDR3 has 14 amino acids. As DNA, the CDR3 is TGTGCCAGCAGCCCCCGCGGGGTCACAGATACGCAGTATTTT. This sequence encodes CASSPRGVTDTQYF.

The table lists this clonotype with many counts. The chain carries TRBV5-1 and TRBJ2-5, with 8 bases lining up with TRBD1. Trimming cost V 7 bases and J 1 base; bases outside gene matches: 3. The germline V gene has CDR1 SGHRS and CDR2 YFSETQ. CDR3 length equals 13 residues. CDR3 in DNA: TGCGCCAGCTCACAGGGGGTCCAAGAGACCCAGTACTTC. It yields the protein CASSQGVQETQYF.

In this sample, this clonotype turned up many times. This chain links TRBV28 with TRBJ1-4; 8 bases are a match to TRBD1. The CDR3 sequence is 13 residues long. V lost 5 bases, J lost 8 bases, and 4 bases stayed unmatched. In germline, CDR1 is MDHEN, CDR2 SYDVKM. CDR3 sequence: CASSTGGGEKLFF. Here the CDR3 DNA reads TGTGCCAGCAGTACAGGGGGAGGAGAAAAACTGTTTTTT.

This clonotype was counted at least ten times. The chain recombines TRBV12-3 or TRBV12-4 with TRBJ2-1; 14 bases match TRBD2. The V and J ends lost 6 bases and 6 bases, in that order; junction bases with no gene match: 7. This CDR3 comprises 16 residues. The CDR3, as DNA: TGTGCCAGCAGCCCCGTGGGACTAGCGGGAGTCAATGAGCAGTTCTTC. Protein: CASSPVGLAGVNEQFF.

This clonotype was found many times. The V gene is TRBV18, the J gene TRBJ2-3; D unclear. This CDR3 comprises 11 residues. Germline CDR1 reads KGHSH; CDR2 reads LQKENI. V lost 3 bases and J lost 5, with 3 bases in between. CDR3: CASSPGDTQYF. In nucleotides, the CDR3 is TGTGCCAGCTCACCCGGAGATACGCAGTATTTT.

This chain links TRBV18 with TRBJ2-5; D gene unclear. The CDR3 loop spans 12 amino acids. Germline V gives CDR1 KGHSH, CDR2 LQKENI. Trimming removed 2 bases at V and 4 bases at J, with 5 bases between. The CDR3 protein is CASSPIAETQYF. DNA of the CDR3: TGTGCCAGCTCACCAATCGCAGAGACCCAGTACTTC.

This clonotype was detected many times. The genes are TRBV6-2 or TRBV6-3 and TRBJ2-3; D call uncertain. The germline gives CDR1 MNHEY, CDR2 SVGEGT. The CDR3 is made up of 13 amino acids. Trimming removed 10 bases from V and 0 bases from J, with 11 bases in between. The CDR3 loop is CATKIDSTDTQYF. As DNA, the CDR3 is TGTGCCACCAAGATAGACAGCACAGATACGCAGTATTTT.

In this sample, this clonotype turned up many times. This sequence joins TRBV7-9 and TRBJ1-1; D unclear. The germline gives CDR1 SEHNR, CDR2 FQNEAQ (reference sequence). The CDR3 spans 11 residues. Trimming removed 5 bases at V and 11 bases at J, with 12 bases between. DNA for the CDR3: TGTGCCAGCAGCCCCAGTGAACGGGCTTTCTTT. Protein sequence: CASSPSERAFF.

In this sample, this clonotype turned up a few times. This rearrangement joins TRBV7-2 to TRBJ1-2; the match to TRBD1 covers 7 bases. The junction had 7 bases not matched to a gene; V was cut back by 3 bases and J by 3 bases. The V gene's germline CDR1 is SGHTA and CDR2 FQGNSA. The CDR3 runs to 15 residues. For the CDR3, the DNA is TGTGCCAGCAGCTTCCTTTCCGGGACAGACTATGGCTACACCTTC. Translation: CASSFLSGTDYGYTF.

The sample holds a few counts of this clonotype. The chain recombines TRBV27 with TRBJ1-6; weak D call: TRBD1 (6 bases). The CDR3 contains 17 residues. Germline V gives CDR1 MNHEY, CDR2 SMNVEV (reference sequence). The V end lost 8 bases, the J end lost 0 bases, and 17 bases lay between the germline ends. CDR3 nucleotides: TGTGCCAGCGGGGGCCAGTTCGTGAGCTCCTATAATTCACCCCTCCACTTT. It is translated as CASGGQFVSSYNSPLHF.

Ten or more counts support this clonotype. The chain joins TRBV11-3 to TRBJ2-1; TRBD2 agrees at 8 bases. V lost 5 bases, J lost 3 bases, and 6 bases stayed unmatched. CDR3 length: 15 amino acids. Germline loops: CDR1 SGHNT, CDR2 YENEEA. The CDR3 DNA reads TGTGCCAGCAGCCCGGGGGGGCATATCTACAATGAGCAGTTCTTC. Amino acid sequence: CASSPGGHIYNEQFF.

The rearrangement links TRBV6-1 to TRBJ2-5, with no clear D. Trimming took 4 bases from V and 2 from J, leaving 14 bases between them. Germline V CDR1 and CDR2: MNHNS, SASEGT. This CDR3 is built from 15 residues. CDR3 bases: TGTGCCAGCAGTGCTCGAGTCGGATCACAAGAGACCCAGTACTTC. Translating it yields CASSARVGSQETQYF.

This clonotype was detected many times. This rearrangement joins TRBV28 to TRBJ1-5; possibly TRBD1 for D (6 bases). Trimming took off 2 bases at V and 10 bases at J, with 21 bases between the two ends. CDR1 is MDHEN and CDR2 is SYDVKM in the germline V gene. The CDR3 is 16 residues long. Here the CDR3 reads CASSLLEGVLPNPQHF. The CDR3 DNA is TGTGCCAGCAGTTTACTCGAGGGGGTGCTGCCAAATCCCCAGCATTTT.

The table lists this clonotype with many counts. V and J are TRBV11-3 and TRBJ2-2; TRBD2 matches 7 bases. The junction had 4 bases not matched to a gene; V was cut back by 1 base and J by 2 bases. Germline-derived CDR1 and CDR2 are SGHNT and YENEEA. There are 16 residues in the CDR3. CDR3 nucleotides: TGTGCCAGCAGCTTAGTGGCGGGGGATAACACCGGGGAGCTGTTTTTT. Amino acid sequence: CASSLVAGDNTGELFF.

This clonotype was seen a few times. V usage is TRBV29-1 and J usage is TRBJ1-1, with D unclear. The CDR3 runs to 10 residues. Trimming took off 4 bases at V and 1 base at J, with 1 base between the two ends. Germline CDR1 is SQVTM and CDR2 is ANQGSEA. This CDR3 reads CSVANTEAFF. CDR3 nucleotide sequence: TGCAGCGTTGCGAACACTGAAGCTTTCTTT.

The CDR3 loop reads CASELGALLRGASYTF. The CDR3 region has the DNA TGTGCCAGCGAACTTGGAGCACTTCTCAGGGGGGCCAGCTACACCTTC. The rearrangement uses TRBV6-2 or TRBV6-3 and TRBJ1-2; 7 positions agree with TRBD1. Germline loops: CDR1 MNHEY, CDR2 SVGEGT. Trimming took 8 bases from V and 9 from J; bases not matched to a gene: 21. The CDR3 runs 16 residues.

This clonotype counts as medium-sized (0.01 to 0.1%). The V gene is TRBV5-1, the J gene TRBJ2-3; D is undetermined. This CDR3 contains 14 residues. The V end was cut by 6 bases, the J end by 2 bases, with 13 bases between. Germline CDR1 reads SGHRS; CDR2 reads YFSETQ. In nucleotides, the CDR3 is TGCGCCAGCACCCCTGCCGCTTACACAGATACGCAGTATTTT. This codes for CASTPAAYTDTQYF.

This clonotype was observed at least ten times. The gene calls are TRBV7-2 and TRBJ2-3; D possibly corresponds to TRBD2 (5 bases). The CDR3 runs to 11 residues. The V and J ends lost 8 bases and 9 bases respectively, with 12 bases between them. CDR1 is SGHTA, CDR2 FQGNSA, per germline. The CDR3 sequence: CASGTGGTQYF. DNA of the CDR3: TGTGCCAGCGGCACCGGAGGCACGCAGTATTTT.

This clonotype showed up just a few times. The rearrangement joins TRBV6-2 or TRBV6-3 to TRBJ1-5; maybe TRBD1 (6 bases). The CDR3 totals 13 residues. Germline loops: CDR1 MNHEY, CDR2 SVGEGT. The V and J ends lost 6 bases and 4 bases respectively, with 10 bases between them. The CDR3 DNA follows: TGTGCCAGCAGCCTCCAGGGGAATCAGCCCCAGCATTTT. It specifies CASSLQGNQPQHF.

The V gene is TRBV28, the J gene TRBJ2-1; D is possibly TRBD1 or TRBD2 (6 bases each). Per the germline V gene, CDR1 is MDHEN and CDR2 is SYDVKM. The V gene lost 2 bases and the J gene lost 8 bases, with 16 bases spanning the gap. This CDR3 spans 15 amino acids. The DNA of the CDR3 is TGTGCCAGCAGTTTAGGAGGGGGGAGCTGGTATGAGCAGTTCTTC. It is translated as CASSLGGGSWYEQFF.

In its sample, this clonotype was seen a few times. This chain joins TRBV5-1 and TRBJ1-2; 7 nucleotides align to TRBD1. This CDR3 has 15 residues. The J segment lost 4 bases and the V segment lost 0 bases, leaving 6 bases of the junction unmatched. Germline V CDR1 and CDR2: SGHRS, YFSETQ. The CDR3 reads CASSLVRGLGYGYTF. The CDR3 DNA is TGCGCCAGCAGCTTGGTGAGGGGGCTCGGCTATGGCTACACCTTC.

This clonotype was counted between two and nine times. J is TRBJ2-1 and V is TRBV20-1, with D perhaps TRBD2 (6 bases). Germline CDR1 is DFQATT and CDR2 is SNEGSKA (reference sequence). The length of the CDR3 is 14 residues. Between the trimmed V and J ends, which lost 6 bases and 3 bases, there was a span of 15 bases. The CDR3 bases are TGCAGTGCGACCGGGACTCACCACTACAATGAGCAGTTCTTC. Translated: CSATGTHHYNEQFF.

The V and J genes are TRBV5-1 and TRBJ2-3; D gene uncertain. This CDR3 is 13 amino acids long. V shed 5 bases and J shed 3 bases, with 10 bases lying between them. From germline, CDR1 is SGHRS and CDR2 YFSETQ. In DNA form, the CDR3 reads TGCGCCAGCAGTCCAGAGGTAACAGATACGCAGTATTTT. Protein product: CASSPEVTDTQYF.

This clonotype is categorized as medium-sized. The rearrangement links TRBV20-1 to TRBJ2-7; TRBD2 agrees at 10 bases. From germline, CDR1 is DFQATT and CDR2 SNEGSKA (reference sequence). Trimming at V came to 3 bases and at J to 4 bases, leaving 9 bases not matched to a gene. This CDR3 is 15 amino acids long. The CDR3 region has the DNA TGCAGTGCTAGGGATCCCAGCGGGAGGGCGTACGAGCAGTACTTC. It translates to CSARDPSGRAYEQYF.

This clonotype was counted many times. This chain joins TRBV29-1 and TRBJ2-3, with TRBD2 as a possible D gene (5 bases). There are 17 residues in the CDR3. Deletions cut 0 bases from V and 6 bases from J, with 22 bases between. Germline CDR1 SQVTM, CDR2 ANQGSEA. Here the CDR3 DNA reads TGCAGCGTTGAAGAATATAAAAGGACCGGACTTTGGGATACGCAGTATTTT. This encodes CSVEEYKRTGLWDTQYF.

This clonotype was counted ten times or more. In nucleotides, the CDR3 is TGTGCCAGCAGCTTCGGGCCTAACCAAGAGACCCAGTACTTC. Protein product: CASSFGPNQETQYF. The gene calls are TRBV7-2 and TRBJ2-5; D gene ambiguous. Trimming took off 3 bases at V and 0 bases at J, with 8 bases between the two ends. The germline V gene has CDR1 SGHTA and CDR2 FQGNSA. This CDR3 contains 14 residues.